Shown below are 14 T cell receptor beta chains from a single sample sequenced in a study of CD4+ T cells in melanoma. The protocol was immunoSEQ multiplex PCR, while the TCRdb copy is restricted to in-frame clones and leaves out a portion. Of roughly 3,500 clones in the sample, around 78% were seen once. Sequenced: tumor tissue. Receptors were obtained from a human donor with melanoma.

Details on this clone: Other nucleotide sequences from this sample produce the same CDR3. The chain combines TRBV7-3 with TRBJ1-6; 9 nucleotides line up with TRBD1. The CDR3 consists of 15 residues. Trimming at V came to 4 bases and at J to 9 bases, leaving 7 bases not matched to a gene. Germline assignment: CDR1 SGHTA and CDR2 FQGTGA. The CDR3 loop is CASSSTGGAGSPLHF. The CDR3 nucleotides read TGTGCCAGCAGCTCTACAGGGGGCGCCGGTTCACCCCTCCACTTT.

This sequence joins TRBV7-9 and TRBJ2-7; possible D gene TRBD1, 6 bases. Germline-derived CDR1 and CDR2 are SEHNR and FQNEAQ (reference sequence). The CDR3 is made up of 14 amino acids. V was pared by 3 bases and J by 5 bases, with 14 bases between. The CDR3 bases are TGTGCCAGCAGCTTCGGGCAGGGGATCGACGAGCAGTACTTC. It translates to CASSFGQGIDEQYF.

The chain has TRBV7-2 and TRBJ2-2; 7 nucleotides line up with TRBD2. Trimming cost V 3 bases and J 3 bases; bases outside gene matches: 1. CDR1 is SGHTA and CDR2 is FQGNSA in the germline V gene. This CDR3 is 14 amino acids long. This CDR3 is CASSFAGDTGELFF. The CDR3, as DNA: TGTGCCAGCAGCTTTGCGGGGGACACCGGGGAGCTGTTTTTT.

The chain carries TRBV7-9 and TRBJ2-5; TRBD1 might be the D (6 bases). Germline V CDR1 and CDR2: SEHNR, FQNEAQ (reference sequence). The CDR3 runs to 15 residues. V was trimmed by 3 bases and J by 7 bases, leaving 18 bases between them. DNA of the CDR3: TGTGCCAGCAGCTTGGGACAAATCCGGTTAGGGACCCAGTACTTC. This codes for CASSLGQIRLGTQYF. Full variable domain (rest looked up from reference TRBV7-9 and TRBJ2-5): DTGVSQNPRHKITKRGQNVTFRCDPISEHNRLYWYRQTLGQGPEFLTYFQNEAQLEKSRLLSDRFSAERPKGSFSTLEIQRTEQGDSAMYLCASSLGQIRLGTQYFGPGTRLLVL.

This clone was detected only a few times. The chain carries TRBV29-1 and TRBJ2-2, with D perhaps TRBD2 (6 bases). CDR3 size: 14 residues. V shed 6 bases and J shed 1 base, with 12 bases lying between them. Germline CDR1 and CDR2: SQVTM and ANQGSEA. CDR3 residues: CSVTGLLNTGELFF. The CDR3 DNA follows: TGCAGCGTGACGGGACTCCTGAACACCGGGGAGCTGTTTTTT.

The V gene is TRBV5-4, the J gene TRBJ2-7; unclear D gene. The V and J ends lost 2 bases and 2 bases respectively, with 8 bases between them. CDR3 length: 13 amino acids. CDR1 is SGHNT, CDR2 YYREEE, per germline (reference sequence). CDR3 sequence (DNA): TGTGCCAGCAGCTTACCACCTACCTACGAGCAGTACTTC. It yields the protein CASSLPPTYEQYF.

This clone has just a few counts. CDR3 loop: CASLSTGTGETGELFF. The CDR3 DNA sequence: TGTGCCAGCCTATCGACCGGGACAGGCGAAACCGGGGAGCTGTTTTTT. This chain connects TRBV28 to TRBJ2-2; TRBD1 matches at 8 bases. The germline CDR1 and CDR2 sequences are MDHEN and SYDVKM. The length of the CDR3 is 16 residues. Germline trimming cut 8 bases from V and 5 bases from J; bases unmatched to any gene: 13.

V and J are TRBV7-9 and TRBJ1-6; D not certain. Trimming pared 2 bases from V and 7 bases from J, leaving 18 bases between. Germline CDR1 SEHNR, CDR2 FQNEAQ (reference sequence). The CDR3 consists of 17 residues. CDR3 protein: CASSLPPGGQDNSPLHF. CDR3 DNA: TGTGCCAGCAGCTTACCTCCAGGAGGGCAGGACAATTCACCCCTCCACTTT.

This clone showed up just once. The genes are TRBV4-2 and TRBJ2-7, with unresolved D. CDR1 is LGHNA and CDR2 is YNFKEQ in the germline V gene. Between the trimmed V and J ends, which lost 0 bases and 2 bases, there was a span of 11 bases. The CDR3 is 15 amino acids. The CDR3 DNA reads TGTGCCAGCAGCCAAGAAGACGAGAGTACCTACGAGCAGTACTTC. Its protein is CASSQEDESTYEQYF.

Only a few counts were recorded for this clone. This chain uses TRBV7-2 with TRBJ2-1; TRBD1 agrees at 10 bases. This CDR3 has 15 amino acids. V was pared by 3 bases and J by 9 bases, with 8 bases of the junction left unmatched. Germline CDR1 and CDR2: SGHTA and FQGNSA. The CDR3 region has the DNA TGTGCCAGCAGCTTGCTGGGACAGGGGTCAACTGAGCAGTTCTTC. This translates into CASSLLGQGSTEQFF.

This rearrangement joins TRBV4-3 to TRBJ2-7; TRBD2 matches at 13 bases. Germline V CDR1 and CDR2: LGHNA, YSLEER. With V trimmed by 0 bases and J by 3 bases, 5 bases remained unmatched. CDR3 size: 17 residues. CDR3 amino acids: CASSQDGTSGVIYEQYF. The CDR3, as DNA: TGCGCCAGCAGCCAAGACGGGACTAGCGGGGTTATCTACGAGCAGTACTTC.

CDR3 sequence: CASSLGRGALKTQYF. The CDR3 DNA reads as TGTGCCAGCAGCTTAGGGCGGGGGGCCCTGAAGACCCAGTACTTC. The gene calls are TRBV11-1 and TRBJ2-5; 8 nucleotides match TRBD2. The CDR3 extends over 15 amino acids. Germline trimming cut 1 base from V and 6 bases from J; bases unmatched to any gene: 7. CDR1 SGHAT and CDR2 FQDESV come from the germline V gene (reference sequence).

The chain is built from TRBV7-3 and TRBJ2-3, with TRBD2 matching over 13 bases. The CDR3 runs 16 residues. CDR1 and CDR2 from the germline V gene are SGHTA and FQGTGA. V trimming: 5 bases; J trimming: 2 bases; junction bases outside the gene matches: 4. The CDR3 here is CASSPGTSGITDTQYF. CDR3 bases: TGTGCCAGCAGCCCAGGGACTAGCGGGATCACAGATACGCAGTATTTT.

The chain links TRBV7-2 to TRBJ1-2; 8 bases fit TRBD1. The germline gives CDR1 SGHTA, CDR2 FQGNSA. This CDR3 contains 16 residues. Trimming cost V 1 base and J 3 bases; bases outside gene matches: 7. Here the CDR3 DNA reads TGTGCCAGCAGCTTAGATAGGGCAGGGGGCGACTATGGCTACACCTTC. Its protein is CASSLDRAGGDYGYTF.